This T cell receptor beta chain stems from a study of T-cell reconstitution after alpha-beta-depleted transplantation in children (dated by TCRdb to 2016 to 2017). Broadly, across the study: The study quantitatively tracked T-cell immune reconstitution after TCRalphabeta/CD19-depleted allogeneic hematopoietic cell transplantation in children using TCR repertoire profiling.

To prepare the library, PCR was applied. Instrument on record: Illumina HiSeq 2500. TCR library preparation used molecular barcoding, with unique molecular identifiers applied to normalize quantification of the TCRbeta repertoire. TCRdb cleaned the public reads at Q25 with fastp, built clones with MiXCR and kept in-frame beta chains. Rows merge per CDR3 protein into single entries with the most common DNA and genes. For this sample the table gives around 670,000 distinct CDR3 sequences, of which about an eighth were detected only once. The ten largest clones add up to 0.79% of the sample. What the work shows at the level of the full study, not this receptor alone: Over the following months the frequencies of hyperexpanded clones went down, and after one year T-cell counts and TCRbeta diversity were mostly credited to newly produced T cells. The high TCRbeta diversity at day 60 in some patients was ascribed to recipient T cells and intrathymic progenitors that had survived conditioning. Apparently early alphabetaT-cell count recovery about two months after transplant reportedly relied on only several hundred rapidly expanded clones derived from non-depleted graft cells.

This clonotype was picked up many times. Its antigen target is currently unknown. No much larger clone exists at a distance of one base, and base qualities are not known. Clipping removes 3 bases from V and 6 bases from J, with 14 as the unmatched junction base count. From a lookup of the germline V gene, CDR1 and CDR2 are ENHRY and SYGVKD. The CDR3, from cysteine to phenylalanine, totals 16 residues. Just the 48-base CDR3 DNA is kept, in frame starting at base 1. The sample's treatment or condition label, in plain terms: allogeneic hematopoietic cell transplantation with graft depleted of TCRalphabeta T cells and CD19 B cells. TCRalphabeta/CD19-depleted allogeneic hematopoietic cell grafts were given to the transplant recipients, all of whom were children.

This material consisted of PBMCs, taken before TCRalphabeta/CD19-depleted stem cell transplant. The sequence is built from TRBV10-3 and TRBJ2-7, with TRBD1 matching 7 junction bases. The origin of this receptor is a girl aged 2 to 9 with congenital amegakaryocytic thrombocytopenia, due to receive a stem cell transplant. The CDR3: CAISDKSGTATGEQYF. The DNA reads TGTGCCATCAGTGACAAATCCGGGACAGCGACCGGCGAGCAGTACTTC.